This TCR beta chain was identified in a study of blood T cell repertoires in COVID-19. Per the authors' pipeline: Using reference gene primer amplification, nucleated cell counts were estimated. Method: immunoSEQ multiplex PCR; TCRdb's copy keeps in-frame clones and lacks some. That table supplies the V and J calls and clone size; D and trimming were determined from the DNA. The sample yields 200,000 to 250,000 clones, 85% to 90% seen once. This sequence was found in a man aged 25-45 years who had recovered from COVID-19. Sequenced sample: PBMCs or T cells enriched from blood (not recorded which).

CDR3 sequence reads: CASSSQGPGTEAFF. CDR3 coding DNA: TGTGCCAGCAGCTCCCAGGGTCCGGGCACTGAAGCTTTCTTT. The chain links TRBV5-4 to TRBJ1-1; a possible D gene is TRBD1 (5 bases). CDR1 is SGHNT, CDR2 YYREEE, per germline (reference sequence). The V end lost 3 bases, the J end lost 4 bases, and 13 bases lay between the germline ends. The CDR3 is 14 amino acids.